The 7 T cell receptor beta chains presented below share a single source sample, sequenced in a study of blood T cell repertoires in COVID-19. Only in-frame clones appear in the TCRdb table, and some are missing; sequencing was by immunoSEQ multiplex PCR. This sample yields about 83,000 clones, of which about 88% are seen a single time; about a sixth belongs to the top ten. The sequencing sample was made of peripheral blood. The receptors were gathered from a woman older than 75 with active or convalescent COVID-19.

The gene calls are TRBV5-6 and TRBJ1-5; 8 nucleotides match TRBD1. Germline CDR1 SGHDT, CDR2 YYEEEE. CDR3 length: 12 amino acids. Trimming at V came to 6 bases and at J to 10 bases, leaving 6 bases not matched to a gene. The CDR3 loop reads CASTQGQGPQHF. DNA of the CDR3: TGTGCCAGCACCCAAGGACAGGGCCCCCAGCATTTT.

This clone was counted only a few times. The genes are TRBV5-1 and TRBJ1-4; 10 bases fit TRBD1. The length of the CDR3 is 16 residues. Germline values: CDR1 SGHRS, CDR2 YFSETQ. Trimming removed 0 bases from V and 5 bases from J; junction bases left unmatched: 4. The CDR3 sequence: CASSLVPTGGNEKLFF. In DNA, the CDR3 is TGCGCCAGCAGCTTGGTCCCGACAGGGGGCAATGAAAAACTGTTTTTT.

The chain uses TRBV7-3 and TRBJ2-1; 9 bases are shared with TRBD2. Germline loops: CDR1 SGHTA, CDR2 FQGTGA. The CDR3 has 15 residues. V dropped 5 bases and J dropped 5; count of bases not matched to a gene: 7. The chain's CDR3 is CASSLSGTSNNEQFF. DNA for the CDR3: TGTGCCAGCAGCCTCTCCGGGACTAGCAACAATGAGCAGTTCTTC. The entire variable domain, with the rest obtained from reference TRBV7-3 and TRBJ2-1, is as follows: GAGVSQTPSNKVTEKGKYVELRCDPISGHTALYWYRQSLGQGPEFLIYFQGTGAADDSGLPNDRFFAVRPEGSVSTLKIQRTERGDSAVYLCASSLSGTSNNEQFFGPGTRLTVL.

This clone came up once. The chain couples TRBV27 to TRBJ2-2, with TRBD1 matching 8 bases. The CDR3 contains 16 residues. V lost 3 bases and J lost 5; bases outside the gene matches: 8. The germline V gene encodes CDR1 MNHEY and CDR2 SMNVEV (reference sequence). The CDR3 loop is CASSFHDRGWTGELFF. The CDR3 region has the DNA TGTGCCAGCAGTTTCCACGACAGGGGTTGGACCGGGGAGCTGTTTTTT.

The gene calls are TRBV12-3 or TRBV12-4 and TRBJ2-7; D gene uncertain. Between the trimmed V and J ends, which lost 4 bases and 6 bases, there was a span of 10 bases. This CDR3 comprises 12 residues. The CDR3 region is CASSWSSGEQYF. The CDR3 DNA follows: TGTGCCAGCAGTTGGTCATCGGGCGAGCAGTACTTC.

The chain is built from TRBV7-3 and TRBJ2-1, with D tentatively TRBD1 (5 bases). Germline V gene sequence: CDR1 SGHTA, CDR2 FQGTGA. V lost 5 bases, J lost 5 bases, and 13 bases lay in between. CDR3 length: 14 residues. In DNA, the CDR3 is TGTGCCAGCAGCCAGGGAAACAGCAACAATGAGCAGTTCTTC. It is translated as CASSQGNSNNEQFF.

This chain joins TRBV6-5 and TRBJ1-1, with D unresolved. The CDR3 length is 13 residues. The germline V and J ends were trimmed by 5 bases and 2 bases, with 9 bases remaining between them. Germline assignment: CDR1 MNHEY and CDR2 SVGAGI. CDR3 nucleotide sequence: TGTGCCAGCAGTCTCCGGGGAAACACTGAAGCTTTCTTT. Translation gives CASSLRGNTEAFF.